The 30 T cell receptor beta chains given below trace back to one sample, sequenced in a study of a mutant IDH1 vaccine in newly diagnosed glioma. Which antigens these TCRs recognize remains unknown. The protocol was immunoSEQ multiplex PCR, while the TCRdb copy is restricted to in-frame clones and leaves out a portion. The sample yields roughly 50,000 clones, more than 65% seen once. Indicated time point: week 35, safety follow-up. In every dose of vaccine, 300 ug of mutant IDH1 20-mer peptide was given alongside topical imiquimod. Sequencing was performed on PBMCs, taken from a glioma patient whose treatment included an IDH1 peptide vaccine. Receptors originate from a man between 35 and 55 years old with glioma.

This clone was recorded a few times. CDR3 in DNA: TGTGCCAGCAGTAAACAAACAGGGGAAACTGAAGCTTTCTTT. Amino acid sequence: CASSKQTGETEAFF. J is TRBJ1-1 and V is TRBV6-1, with TRBD1 identical over 7 bases. CDR1 and CDR2 from the germline V gene are MNHNS and SASEGT. V lost 5 bases to trimming and J lost 5 bases; unmatched junction nucleotides: 8. The CDR3 has 14 amino acids.

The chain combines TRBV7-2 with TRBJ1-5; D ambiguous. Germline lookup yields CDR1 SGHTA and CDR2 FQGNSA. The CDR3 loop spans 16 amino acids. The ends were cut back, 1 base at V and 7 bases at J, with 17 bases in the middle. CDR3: CASSLGFGRVGQPQHF. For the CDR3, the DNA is TGTGCCAGCAGCTTAGGATTTGGAAGGGTGGGGCAGCCCCAGCATTTT.

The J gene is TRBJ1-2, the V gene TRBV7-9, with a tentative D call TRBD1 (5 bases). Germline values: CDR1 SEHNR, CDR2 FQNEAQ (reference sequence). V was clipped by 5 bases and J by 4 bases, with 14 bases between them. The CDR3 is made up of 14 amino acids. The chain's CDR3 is CASSPRGAAYGYTF. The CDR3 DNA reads TGTGCCAGCAGCCCCCGTGGGGCCGCCTATGGCTACACCTTC.

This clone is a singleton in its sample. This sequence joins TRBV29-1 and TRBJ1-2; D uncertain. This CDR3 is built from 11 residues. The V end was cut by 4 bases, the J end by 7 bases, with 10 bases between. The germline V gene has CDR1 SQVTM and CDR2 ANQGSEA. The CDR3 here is CSVVEGFGYTF. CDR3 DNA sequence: TGCAGCGTTGTTGAGGGCTTTGGCTACACCTTC. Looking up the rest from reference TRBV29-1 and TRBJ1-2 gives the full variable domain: SAVISQKPSRDICQRGTSLTIQCQVDSQVTMMFWYRQQPGQSLTLIATANQGSEATYESGFVIDKFPISRPNLTFSTLTVSNMSPEDSSIYLCSVVEGFGYTFGSGTRLTVV.

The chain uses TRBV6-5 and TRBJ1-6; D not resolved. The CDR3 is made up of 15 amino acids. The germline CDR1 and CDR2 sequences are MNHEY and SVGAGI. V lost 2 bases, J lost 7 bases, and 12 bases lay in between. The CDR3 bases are TGTGCCAGCAGTTACCGAATCAGGAGGAATTCACCCCTCCACTTT. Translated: CASSYRIRRNSPLHF.

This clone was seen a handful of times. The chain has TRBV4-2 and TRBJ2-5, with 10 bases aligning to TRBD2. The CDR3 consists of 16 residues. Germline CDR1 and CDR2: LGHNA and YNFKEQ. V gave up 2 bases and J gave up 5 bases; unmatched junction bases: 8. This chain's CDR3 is CASSQTGASGGETQYF. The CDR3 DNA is TGTGCCAGCAGCCAAACAGGGGCTAGCGGGGGTGAGACCCAGTACTTC.

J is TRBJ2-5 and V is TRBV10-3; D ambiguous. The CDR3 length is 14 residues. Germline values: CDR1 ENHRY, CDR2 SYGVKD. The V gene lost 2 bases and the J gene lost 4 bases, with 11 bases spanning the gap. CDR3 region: CAISEGTTGETQYF. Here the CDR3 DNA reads TGTGCCATCAGTGAGGGAACCACCGGAGAGACCCAGTACTTC.

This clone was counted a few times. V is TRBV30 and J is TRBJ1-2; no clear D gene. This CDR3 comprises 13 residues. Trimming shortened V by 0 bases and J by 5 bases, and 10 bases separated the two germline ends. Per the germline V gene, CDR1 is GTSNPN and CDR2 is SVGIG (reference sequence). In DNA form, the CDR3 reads TGTGCCTGGAGTGTAGCCGATGATTATGGCTACACCTTC. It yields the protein CAWSVADDYGYTF.

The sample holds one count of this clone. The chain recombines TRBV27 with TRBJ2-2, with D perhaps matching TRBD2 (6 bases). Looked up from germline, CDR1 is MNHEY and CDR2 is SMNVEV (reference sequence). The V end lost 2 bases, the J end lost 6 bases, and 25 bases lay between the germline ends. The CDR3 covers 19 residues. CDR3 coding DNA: TGTGCCAGCAGTTTACGGGTGCGGGGCTACCGGGGTTTGGCCGGGGAGCTGTTTTTT. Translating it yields CASSLRVRGYRGLAGELFF.

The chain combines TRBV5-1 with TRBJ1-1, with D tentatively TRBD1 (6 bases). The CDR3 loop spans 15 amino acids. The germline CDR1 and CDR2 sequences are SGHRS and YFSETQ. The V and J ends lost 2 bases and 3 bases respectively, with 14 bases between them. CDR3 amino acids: CASSFQGTGDTEAFF. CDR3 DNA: TGCGCCAGCAGCTTTCAGGGGACGGGGGACACTGAAGCTTTCTTT. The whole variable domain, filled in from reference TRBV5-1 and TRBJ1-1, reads KAGVTQTPRYLIKTRGQQVTLSCSPISGHRSVSWYQQTPGQGLQFLFEYFSETQRNKGNFPGRFSGRQFSNSRSEMNVSTLELGDSALYLCASSFQGTGDTEAFFGQGTRLTVV.

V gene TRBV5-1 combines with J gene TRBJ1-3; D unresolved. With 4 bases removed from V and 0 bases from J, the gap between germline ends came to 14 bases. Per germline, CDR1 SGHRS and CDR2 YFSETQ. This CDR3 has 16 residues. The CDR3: CASSGTNSGSGNTIYF. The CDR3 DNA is TGCGCCAGCAGCGGAACAAACAGTGGCTCTGGAAACACCATATATTTT.

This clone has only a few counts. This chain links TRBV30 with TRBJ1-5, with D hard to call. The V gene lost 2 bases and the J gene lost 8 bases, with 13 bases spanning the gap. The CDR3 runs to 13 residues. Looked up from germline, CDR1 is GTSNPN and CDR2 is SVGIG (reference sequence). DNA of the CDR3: TGTGCCTGGAGTTCCAGTGGGGTCGAGCCCCAGCATTTT. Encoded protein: CAWSSSGVEPQHF.

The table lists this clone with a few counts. Written as DNA, the CDR3 is TGCGCCAGCAGTGCCGGGACAGGGGGCCACAGCTCCTACGAGCAGTACTTC. Translating gives CASSAGTGGHSSYEQYF. The V gene is TRBV10-1, the J gene TRBJ2-7; 12 bases fit TRBD1. The CDR3 length is 17 residues. J was trimmed by 0 bases and V by 4 bases; bases with no gene match: 7. CDR1 WNHNN and CDR2 SYGVQD come from the germline V gene (reference sequence).

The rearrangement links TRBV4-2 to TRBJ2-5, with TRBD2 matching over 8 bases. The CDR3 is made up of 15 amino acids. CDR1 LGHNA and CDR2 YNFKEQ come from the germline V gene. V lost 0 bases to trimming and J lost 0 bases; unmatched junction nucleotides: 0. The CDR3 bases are TGTGCCAGCAGCCAAGAGGGACTAGACCAAGAGACCCAGTACTTC. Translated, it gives CASSQEGLDQETQYF.

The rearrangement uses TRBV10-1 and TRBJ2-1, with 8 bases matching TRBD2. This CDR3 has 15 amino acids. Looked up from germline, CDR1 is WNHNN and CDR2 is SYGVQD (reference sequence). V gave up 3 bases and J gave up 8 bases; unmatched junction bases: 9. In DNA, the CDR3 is TGCGCCAGCAGTGAACGGCGGGGGGCCGGGCATGAGCAGTTCTTC. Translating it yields CASSERRGAGHEQFF.

CDR3 loop: CASSPQGERGPGFF. CDR3 nucleotides: TGTGCCAGCAGCCCCCAGGGCGAGCGGGGACCCGGGTTCTTC. V is TRBV13 and J is TRBJ2-1; 7 positions match TRBD2. CDR3 length equals 14 residues. Germline V gene sequence: CDR1 PRHDT, CDR2 FYEKMQ (reference sequence). Losses at the gene ends were 5 bases for V and 15 bases for J; bases not matched to a gene: 16.

Written as DNA, the CDR3 is TGTGCCAGCAGCCCGGACACAGATACGCAGTATTTT. This translates into CASSPDTDTQYF. The chain combines TRBV4-2 with TRBJ2-3, with D uncertain. The CDR3 has 12 residues. The ends were cut back, 4 bases at V and 2 bases at J, with 4 bases in the middle. Germline V gene lookup returns CDR1 LGHNA and CDR2 YNFKEQ.

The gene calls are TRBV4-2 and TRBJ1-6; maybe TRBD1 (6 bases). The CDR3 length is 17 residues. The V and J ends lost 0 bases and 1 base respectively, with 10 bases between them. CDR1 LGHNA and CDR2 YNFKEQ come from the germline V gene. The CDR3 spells CASSQDPQGSYNSPLHF. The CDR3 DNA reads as TGTGCCAGCAGCCAAGATCCACAGGGTTCCTATAATTCACCCCTCCACTTT.

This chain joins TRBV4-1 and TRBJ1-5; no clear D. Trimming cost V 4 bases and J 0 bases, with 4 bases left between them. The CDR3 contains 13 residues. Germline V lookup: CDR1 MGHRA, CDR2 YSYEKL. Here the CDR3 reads CASSRDSNQPQHF. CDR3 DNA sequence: TGCGCCAGCAGCCGGGATAGCAATCAGCCCCAGCATTTT.

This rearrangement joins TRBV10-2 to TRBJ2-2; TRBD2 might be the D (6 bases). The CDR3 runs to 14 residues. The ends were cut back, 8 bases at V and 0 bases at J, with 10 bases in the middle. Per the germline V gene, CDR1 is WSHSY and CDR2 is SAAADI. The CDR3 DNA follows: TGCGCCAGCGTATTAGCGGCGAACACCGGGGAGCTGTTTTTT. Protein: CASVLAANTGELFF.

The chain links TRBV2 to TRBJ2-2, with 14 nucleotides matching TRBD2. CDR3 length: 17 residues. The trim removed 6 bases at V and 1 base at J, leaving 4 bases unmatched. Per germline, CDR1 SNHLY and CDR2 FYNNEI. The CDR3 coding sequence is TGTGCCAGCAGAGGACTAGCGGGGGGCAGGAACACCGGGGAGCTGTTTTTT. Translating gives CASRGLAGGRNTGELFF.

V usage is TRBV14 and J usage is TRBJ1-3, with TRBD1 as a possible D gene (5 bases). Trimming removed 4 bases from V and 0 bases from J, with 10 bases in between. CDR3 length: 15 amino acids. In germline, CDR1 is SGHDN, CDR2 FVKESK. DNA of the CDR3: TGTGCCAGCAGCCGCCAACAGGTCTCTGGAAACACCATATATTTT. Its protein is CASSRQQVSGNTIYF.

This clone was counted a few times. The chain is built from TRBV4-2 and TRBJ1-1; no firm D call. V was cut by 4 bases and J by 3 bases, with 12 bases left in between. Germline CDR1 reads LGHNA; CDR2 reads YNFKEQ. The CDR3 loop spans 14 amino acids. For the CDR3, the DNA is TGTGCCAGCAGCCGCAGCAGTGGTGACACTGAAGCTTTCTTT. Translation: CASSRSSGDTEAFF.

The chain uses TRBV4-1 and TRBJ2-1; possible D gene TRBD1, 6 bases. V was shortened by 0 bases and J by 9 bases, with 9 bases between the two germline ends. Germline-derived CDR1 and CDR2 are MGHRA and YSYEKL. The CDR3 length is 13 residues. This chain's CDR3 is CASSQEGHFEQFF. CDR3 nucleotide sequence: TGCGCCAGCAGCCAAGAGGGACATTTTGAGCAGTTCTTC.

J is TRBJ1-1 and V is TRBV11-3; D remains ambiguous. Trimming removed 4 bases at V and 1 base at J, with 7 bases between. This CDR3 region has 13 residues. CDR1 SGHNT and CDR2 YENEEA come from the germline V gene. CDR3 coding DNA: TGTGCCAGCAGCTCTCCACGGAACACTGAAGCTTTCTTT. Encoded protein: CASSSPRNTEAFF.

DNA for the CDR3: TGTGCCACCAGCAGAGATCGGGTGGCTCTCTCTGGAAACACCATATATTTT. Translating it yields CATSRDRVALSGNTIYF. The chain couples TRBV15 to TRBJ1-3; D is undetermined. The CDR3 spans 17 residues. The ends were cut back, 0 bases at V and 0 bases at J, with 12 bases in the middle. Germline CDR1 reads LNHNV; CDR2 reads YYDKDF (reference sequence).

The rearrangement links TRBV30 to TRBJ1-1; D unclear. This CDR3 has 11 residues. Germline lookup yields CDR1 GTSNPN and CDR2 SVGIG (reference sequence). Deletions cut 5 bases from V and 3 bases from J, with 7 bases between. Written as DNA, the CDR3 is TGTGCCTGGGAAGTATACACTGAAGCTTTCTTT. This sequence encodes CAWEVYTEAFF.

CDR3 DNA sequence: TGCGCCAGCAGCTTGGGGTCGAACCGAGGTAACACTGAAGCTTTCTTT. It translates to CASSLGSNRGNTEAFF. The chain recombines TRBV5-1 with TRBJ1-1, with D hard to call. CDR3 length: 16 amino acids. The germline V and J ends were trimmed by 0 bases and 2 bases, with 14 bases remaining between them. From germline, CDR1 is SGHRS and CDR2 YFSETQ.

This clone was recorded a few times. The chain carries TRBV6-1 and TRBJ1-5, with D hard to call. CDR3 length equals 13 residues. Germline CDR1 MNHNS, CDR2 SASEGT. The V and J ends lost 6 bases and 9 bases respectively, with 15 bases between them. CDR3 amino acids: CASREKRWGPQHF. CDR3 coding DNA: TGTGCCAGCAGGGAGAAACGATGGGGGCCCCAGCATTTT.

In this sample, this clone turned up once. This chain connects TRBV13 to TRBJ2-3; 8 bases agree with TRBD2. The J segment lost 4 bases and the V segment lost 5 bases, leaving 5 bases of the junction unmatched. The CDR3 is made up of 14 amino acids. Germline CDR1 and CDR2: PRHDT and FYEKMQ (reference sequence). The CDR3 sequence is CASSLKRGPDTQYF. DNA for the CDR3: TGTGCCAGCAGCCTAAAGCGGGGGCCAGATACGCAGTATTTT.